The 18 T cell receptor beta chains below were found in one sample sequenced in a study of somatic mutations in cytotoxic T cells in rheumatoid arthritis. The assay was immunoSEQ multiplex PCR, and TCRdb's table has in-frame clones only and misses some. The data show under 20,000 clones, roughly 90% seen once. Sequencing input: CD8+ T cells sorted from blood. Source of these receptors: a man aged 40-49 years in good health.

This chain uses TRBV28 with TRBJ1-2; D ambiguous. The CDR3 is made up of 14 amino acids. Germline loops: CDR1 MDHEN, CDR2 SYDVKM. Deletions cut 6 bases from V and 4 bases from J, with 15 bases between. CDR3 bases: TGTGCCAGCAGCCTGGAAGATTTTACCTATGGCTACACCTTC. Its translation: CASSLEDFTYGYTF.

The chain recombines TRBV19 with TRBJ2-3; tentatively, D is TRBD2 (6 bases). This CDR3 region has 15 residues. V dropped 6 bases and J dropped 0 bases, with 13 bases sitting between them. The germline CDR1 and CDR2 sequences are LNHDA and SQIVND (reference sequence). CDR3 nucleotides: TGTGCCAGTAGGCACTCAGCGGGTAGCACAGATACGCAGTATTTT. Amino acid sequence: CASRHSAGSTDTQYF.

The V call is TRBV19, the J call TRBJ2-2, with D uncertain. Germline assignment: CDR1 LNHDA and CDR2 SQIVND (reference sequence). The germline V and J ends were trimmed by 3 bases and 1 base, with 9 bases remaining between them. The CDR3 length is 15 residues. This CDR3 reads CASSIFQENTGELFF. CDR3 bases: TGTGCCAGTAGTATTTTTCAGGAGAACACCGGGGAGCTGTTTTTT.

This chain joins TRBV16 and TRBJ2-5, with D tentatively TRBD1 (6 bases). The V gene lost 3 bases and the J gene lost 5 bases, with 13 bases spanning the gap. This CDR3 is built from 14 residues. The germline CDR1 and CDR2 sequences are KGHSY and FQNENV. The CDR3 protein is CASSHRGLVETQYF. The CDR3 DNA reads TGTGCCAGCAGCCACAGGGGCTTGGTGGAGACCCAGTACTTC.

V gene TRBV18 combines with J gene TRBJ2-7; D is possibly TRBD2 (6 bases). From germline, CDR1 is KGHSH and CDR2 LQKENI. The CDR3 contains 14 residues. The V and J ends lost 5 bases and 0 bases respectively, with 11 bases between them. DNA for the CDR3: TGTGCCAGCTCAATTGGGGGGAGCTCCTACGAGCAGTACTTC. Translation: CASSIGGSSYEQYF.

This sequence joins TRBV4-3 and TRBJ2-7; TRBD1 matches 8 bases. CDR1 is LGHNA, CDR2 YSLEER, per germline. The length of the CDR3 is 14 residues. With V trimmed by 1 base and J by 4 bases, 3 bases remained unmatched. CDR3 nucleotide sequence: TGCGCCAGCAGCCAAGGTAGGACAGGGTACGAGCAGTACTTC. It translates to CASSQGRTGYEQYF.

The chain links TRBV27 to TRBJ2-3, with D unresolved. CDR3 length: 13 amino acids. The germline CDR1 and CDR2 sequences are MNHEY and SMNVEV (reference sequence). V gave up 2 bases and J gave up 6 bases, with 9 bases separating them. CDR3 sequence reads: CASSLEFGDTQYF. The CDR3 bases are TGTGCCAGCAGTTTAGAGTTCGGGGATACGCAGTATTTT.

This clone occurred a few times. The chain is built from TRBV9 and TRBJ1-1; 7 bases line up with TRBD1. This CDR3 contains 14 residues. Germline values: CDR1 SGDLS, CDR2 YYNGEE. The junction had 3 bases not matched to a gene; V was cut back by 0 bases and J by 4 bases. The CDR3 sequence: CASSVGGGGTEAFF. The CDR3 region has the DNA TGTGCCAGCAGCGTAGGAGGGGGCGGCACTGAAGCTTTCTTT.

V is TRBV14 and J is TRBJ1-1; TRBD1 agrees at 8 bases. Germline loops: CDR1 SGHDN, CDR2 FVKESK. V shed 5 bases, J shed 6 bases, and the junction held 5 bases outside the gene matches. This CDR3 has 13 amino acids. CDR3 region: CASSDRGLPEAFF. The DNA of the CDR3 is TGTGCCAGCAGCGACAGGGGACTCCCTGAAGCTTTCTTT.

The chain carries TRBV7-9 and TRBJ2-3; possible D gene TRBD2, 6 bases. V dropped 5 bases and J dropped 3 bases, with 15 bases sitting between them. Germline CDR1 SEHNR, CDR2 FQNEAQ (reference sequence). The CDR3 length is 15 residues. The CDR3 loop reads CASSPLGGSTDTQYF. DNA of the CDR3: TGTGCCAGCAGCCCCCTCGGGGGATCGACAGATACGCAGTATTTT.

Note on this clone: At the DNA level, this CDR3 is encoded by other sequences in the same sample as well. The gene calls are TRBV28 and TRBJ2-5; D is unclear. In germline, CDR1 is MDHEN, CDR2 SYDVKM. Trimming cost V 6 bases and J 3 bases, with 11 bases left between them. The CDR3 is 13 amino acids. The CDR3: CASSRDWKETQYF. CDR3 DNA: TGTGCCAGCAGCCGTGACTGGAAAGAGACCCAGTACTTC.

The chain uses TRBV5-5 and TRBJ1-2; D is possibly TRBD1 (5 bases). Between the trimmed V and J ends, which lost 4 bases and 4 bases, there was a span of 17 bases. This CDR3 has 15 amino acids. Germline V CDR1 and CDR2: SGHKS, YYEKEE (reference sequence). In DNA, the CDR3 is TGTGCCAGCAGCGGGGGTAGGGCCCAACTCTATGGCTACACCTTC. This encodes CASSGGRAQLYGYTF.

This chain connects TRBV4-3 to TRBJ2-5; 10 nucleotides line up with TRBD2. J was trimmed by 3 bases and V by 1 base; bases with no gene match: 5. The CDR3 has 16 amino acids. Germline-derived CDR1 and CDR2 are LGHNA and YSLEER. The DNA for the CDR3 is TGCGCCAGCAGCCAAGTTAGCGGGAGGTTAGAAGAGACCCAGTACTTC. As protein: CASSQVSGRLEETQYF.

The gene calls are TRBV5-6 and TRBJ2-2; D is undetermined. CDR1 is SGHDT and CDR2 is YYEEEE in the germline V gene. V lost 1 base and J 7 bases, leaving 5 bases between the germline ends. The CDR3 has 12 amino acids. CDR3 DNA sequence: TGTGCCAGCAGCTTGTGGGGCGGGGAGCTGTTTTTT. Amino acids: CASSLWGGELFF.

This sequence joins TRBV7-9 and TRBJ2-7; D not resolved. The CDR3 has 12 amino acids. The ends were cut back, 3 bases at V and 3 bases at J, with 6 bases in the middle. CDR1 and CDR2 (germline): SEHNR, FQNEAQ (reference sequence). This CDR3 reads CASSFPDYEQYF. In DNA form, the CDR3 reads TGTGCCAGCAGCTTTCCGGACTACGAGCAGTACTTC.

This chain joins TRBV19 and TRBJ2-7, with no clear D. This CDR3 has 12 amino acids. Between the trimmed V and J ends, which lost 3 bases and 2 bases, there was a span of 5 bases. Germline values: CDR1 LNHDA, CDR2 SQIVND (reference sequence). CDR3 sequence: CASSMGTYEQYF. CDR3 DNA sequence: TGTGCCAGTAGTATGGGGACCTACGAGCAGTACTTC.

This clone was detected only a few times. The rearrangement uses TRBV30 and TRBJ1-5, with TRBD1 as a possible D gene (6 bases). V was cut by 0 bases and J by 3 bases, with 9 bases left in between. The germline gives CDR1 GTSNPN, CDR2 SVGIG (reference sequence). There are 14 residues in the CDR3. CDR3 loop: CAWSVAGDNQPQHF. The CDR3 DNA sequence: TGTGCCTGGAGTGTGGCAGGGGACAATCAGCCCCAGCATTTT.

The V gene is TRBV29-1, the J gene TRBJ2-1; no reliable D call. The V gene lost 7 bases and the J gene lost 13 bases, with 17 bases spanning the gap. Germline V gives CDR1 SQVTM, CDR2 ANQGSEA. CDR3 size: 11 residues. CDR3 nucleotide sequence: TGCAGCGCGGGTCGGAGCCAGCCCCAGTTCTTC. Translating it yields CSAGRSQPQFF.